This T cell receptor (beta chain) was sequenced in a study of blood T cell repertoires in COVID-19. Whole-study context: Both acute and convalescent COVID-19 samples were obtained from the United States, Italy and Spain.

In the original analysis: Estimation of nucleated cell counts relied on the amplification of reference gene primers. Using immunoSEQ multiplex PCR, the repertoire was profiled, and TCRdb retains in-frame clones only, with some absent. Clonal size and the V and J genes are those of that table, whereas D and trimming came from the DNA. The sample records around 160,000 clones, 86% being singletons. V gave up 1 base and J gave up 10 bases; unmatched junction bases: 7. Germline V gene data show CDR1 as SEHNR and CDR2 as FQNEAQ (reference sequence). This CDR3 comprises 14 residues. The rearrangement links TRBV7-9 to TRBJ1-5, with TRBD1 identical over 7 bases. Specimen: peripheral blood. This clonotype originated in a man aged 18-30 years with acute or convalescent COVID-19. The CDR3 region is CASSLGQGDSPQHF. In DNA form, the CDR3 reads TGTGCCAGCAGCTTAGGACAGGGAGACAGCCCCCAGCATTTT.